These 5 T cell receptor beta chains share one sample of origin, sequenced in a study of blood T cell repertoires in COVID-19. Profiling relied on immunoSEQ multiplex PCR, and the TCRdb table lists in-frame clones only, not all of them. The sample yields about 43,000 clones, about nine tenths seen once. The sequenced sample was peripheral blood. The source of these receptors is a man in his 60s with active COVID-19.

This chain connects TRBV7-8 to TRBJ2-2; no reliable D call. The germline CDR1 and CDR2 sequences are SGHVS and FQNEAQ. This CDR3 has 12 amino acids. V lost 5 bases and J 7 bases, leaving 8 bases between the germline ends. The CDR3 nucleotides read TGTGCCAGCAGCCTCGTCGGCGGGGAGCTGTTTTTT. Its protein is CASSLVGGELFF.

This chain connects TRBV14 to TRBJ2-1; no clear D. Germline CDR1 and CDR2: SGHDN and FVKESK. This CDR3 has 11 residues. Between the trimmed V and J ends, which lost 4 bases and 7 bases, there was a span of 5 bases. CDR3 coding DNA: TGTGCCAGCAGCCCGGGTAATGAGCAGTTCTTC. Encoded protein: CASSPGNEQFF.

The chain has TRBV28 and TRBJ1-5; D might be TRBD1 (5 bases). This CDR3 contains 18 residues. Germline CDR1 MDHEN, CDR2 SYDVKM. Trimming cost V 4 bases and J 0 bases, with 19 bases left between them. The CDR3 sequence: CASSSHLRQPVSNQPQHF. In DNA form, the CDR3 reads TGTGCCAGCAGTTCCCACCTACGACAGCCGGTTAGCAATCAGCCCCAGCATTTT.

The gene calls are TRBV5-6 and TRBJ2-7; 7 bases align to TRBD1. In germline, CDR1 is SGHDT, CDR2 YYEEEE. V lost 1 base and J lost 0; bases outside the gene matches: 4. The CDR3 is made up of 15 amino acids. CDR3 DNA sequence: TGTGCCAGCAGCTTGATCGACAGGGCCTCCTACGAGCAGTACTTC. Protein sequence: CASSLIDRASYEQYF.

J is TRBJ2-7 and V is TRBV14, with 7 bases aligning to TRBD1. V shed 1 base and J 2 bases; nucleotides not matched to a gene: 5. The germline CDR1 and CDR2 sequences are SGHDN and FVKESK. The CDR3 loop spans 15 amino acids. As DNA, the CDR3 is TGTGCCAGCAGCCAAGCGACCGGGACAGCCTACGAGCAGTACTTC. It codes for CASSQATGTAYEQYF.